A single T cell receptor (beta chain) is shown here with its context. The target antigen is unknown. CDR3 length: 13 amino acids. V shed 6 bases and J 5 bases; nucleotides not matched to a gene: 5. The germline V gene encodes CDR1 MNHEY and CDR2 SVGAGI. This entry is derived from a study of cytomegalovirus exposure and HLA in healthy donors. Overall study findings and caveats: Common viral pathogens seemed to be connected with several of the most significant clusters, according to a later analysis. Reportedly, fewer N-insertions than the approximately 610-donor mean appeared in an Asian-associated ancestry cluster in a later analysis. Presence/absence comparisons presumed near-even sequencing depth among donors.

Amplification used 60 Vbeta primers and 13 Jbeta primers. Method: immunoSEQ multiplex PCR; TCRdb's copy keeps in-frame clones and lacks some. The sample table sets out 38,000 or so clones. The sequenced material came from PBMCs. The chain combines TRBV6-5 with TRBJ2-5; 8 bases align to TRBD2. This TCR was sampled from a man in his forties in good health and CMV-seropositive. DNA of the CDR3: TGTGCCAGCAGCCGAAGCGGGAGTGAGACCCAGTACTTC. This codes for CASSRSGSETQYF.